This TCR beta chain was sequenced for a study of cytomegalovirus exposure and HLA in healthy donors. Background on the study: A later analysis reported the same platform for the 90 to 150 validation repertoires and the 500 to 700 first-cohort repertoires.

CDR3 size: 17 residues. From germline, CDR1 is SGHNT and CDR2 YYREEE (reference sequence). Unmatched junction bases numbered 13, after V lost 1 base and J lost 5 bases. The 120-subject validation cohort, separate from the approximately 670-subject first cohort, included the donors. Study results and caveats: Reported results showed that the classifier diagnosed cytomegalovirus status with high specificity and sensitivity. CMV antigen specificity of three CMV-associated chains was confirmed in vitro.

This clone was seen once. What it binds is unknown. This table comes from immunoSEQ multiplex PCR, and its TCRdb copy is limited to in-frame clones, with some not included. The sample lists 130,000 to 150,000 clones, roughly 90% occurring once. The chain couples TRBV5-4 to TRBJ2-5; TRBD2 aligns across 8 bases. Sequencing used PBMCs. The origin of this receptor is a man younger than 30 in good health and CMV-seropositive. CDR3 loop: CASSLLTGGSILETQYF. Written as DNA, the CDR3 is TGTGCCAGCAGCTTGTTAACGGGAGGGAGTATTCTTGAGACCCAGTACTTC.